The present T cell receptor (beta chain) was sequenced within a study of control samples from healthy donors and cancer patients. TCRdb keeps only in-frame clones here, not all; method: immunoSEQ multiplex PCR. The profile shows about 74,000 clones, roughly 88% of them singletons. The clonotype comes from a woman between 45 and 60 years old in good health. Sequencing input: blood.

The CDR3 DNA is TGTGCCAGCAGCTTAGAACCGGGGGTTGAAAACATTCAGTACTTC. Residues: CASSLEPGVENIQYF. The chain recombines TRBV11-2 with TRBJ2-4; D is perhaps TRBD2 (6 bases). Germline CDR1 SGHAT, CDR2 FQNNGV. This CDR3 region has 15 residues. The ends were cut back, 0 bases at V and 5 bases at J, with 11 bases in the middle.